The 11 T cell receptor beta chains below all came from one sample that was sequenced in a study of blood T cell repertoires in COVID-19. Sequencing used immunoSEQ multiplex PCR; TCRdb keeps in-frame clones, though not all of them. The repertoire holds about 95,000 clones, with 89% as singletons. The sequenced material came from peripheral blood. These receptors originate from a man aged 50-59 years with COVID-19, enrolled during active disease.

The chain uses TRBV7-9 and TRBJ1-2, with 8 bases that match TRBD1. Trimming cost V 5 bases and J 0 bases; bases outside gene matches: 5. Germline V gives CDR1 SEHNR, CDR2 FQNEAQ (reference sequence). This CDR3 comprises 15 residues. CDR3 coding DNA: TGTGCCAGCAGCCTGACAGGGGTAACTAACTATGGCTACACCTTC. It specifies CASSLTGVTNYGYTF.

The gene calls are TRBV28 and TRBJ2-3; 9 bases line up with TRBD1. Per germline, CDR1 MDHEN and CDR2 SYDVKM. V shed 4 bases, J shed 4 bases, and the junction held 9 bases outside the gene matches. The CDR3 runs to 16 residues. CDR3 residues: CASSSPGQGPPDTQYF. CDR3 DNA: TGTGCCAGCAGTTCTCCGGGACAGGGTCCTCCAGATACGCAGTATTTT.

This clone appeared once. The chain is built from TRBV18 and TRBJ2-5; TRBD2 agrees at 10 bases. V dropped 0 bases and J dropped 5; count of bases not matched to a gene: 6. Germline-derived CDR1 and CDR2 are KGHSH and LQKENI. The CDR3 is made up of 16 amino acids. CDR3 nucleotide sequence: TGTGCCAGCTCACCACCGTGGGCTAGCGGGGGTGAGACCCAGTACTTC. It is translated as CASSPPWASGGETQYF.

The rearrangement links TRBV5-4 to TRBJ2-2; D might be TRBD2 (6 bases). Deletions cut 5 bases from V and 1 base from J, with 12 bases between. The germline CDR1 and CDR2 sequences are SGHNT and YYREEE (reference sequence). This CDR3 contains 15 residues. The chain's CDR3 is CASREGGENTGELFF. The CDR3 DNA follows: TGTGCCAGCAGGGAAGGAGGGGAGAACACCGGGGAGCTGTTTTTT.

This clone was counted only a few times. V usage is TRBV28 and J usage is TRBJ1-2; 10 nucleotides align to TRBD1. CDR3 length equals 15 residues. V lost 5 bases and J lost 4; bases outside the gene matches: 7. The germline CDR1 and CDR2 sequences are MDHEN and SYDVKM. The CDR3 is CASSAGQGRAYGYTF. Here the CDR3 DNA reads TGTGCCAGCAGTGCGGGACAGGGGAGGGCCTATGGCTACACCTTC.

The chain is built from TRBV3-1 (or the pseudogene TRBV3-2) and TRBJ1-5; 9 bases line up with TRBD1. After removal of 1 base from V and 7 bases from J, the junction contained 8 bases not matched to a gene. Germline CDR1 and CDR2: LGHDT and YNNKEL (reference sequence). The CDR3 extends over 16 amino acids. CDR3 loop: CASSQGTGALGQPQHF. The CDR3 DNA is TGTGCCAGCAGCCAAGGGACAGGGGCCCTGGGCCAGCCCCAGCATTTT.

The V call is TRBV7-9, the J call TRBJ2-3, with D possibly being TRBD2 (5 bases). The germline V gene encodes CDR1 SEHNR and CDR2 FQNEAQ (reference sequence). The V gene lost 2 bases and the J gene lost 6 bases, with 12 bases spanning the gap. The CDR3 contains 14 residues. DNA of the CDR3: TGTGCCAGCAGCTTATCGGGAAAGATCGATACGCAGTATTTT. As protein: CASSLSGKIDTQYF.

This clone came up a few times. This sequence joins TRBV2 and TRBJ1-2, with 7 positions matching TRBD1. After removal of 3 bases from V and 4 bases from J, the junction contained 8 bases not matched to a gene. CDR1 is SNHLY, CDR2 FYNNEI, per germline. The CDR3 is 15 amino acids. The DNA for the CDR3 is TGTGCCAGCAGTGATGGACAGGCATTCATCTATGGCTACACCTTC. As protein: CASSDGQAFIYGYTF. The whole variable domain, filled in from reference TRBV2 and TRBJ1-2, reads EPEVTQTPSHQVTQMGQEVILRCVPISNHLYFYWYRQILGQKVEFLVSFYNNEISEKSEIFDDQFSVERPDGSNFTLKIRSTKLEDSAMYFCASSDGQAFIYGYTFGSGTRLTVV.

The J gene is TRBJ2-5, the V gene TRBV24-1; 13 bases line up with TRBD2. CDR3 length equals 16 residues. Germline-derived CDR1 and CDR2 are KGHDR and SFDVKD. J lost 7 bases, V lost 3 bases, and 7 bases had no gene match. CDR3: CATSDRTSGGELTQYF. In DNA, the CDR3 is TGTGCCACCAGTGATCGGACTAGCGGGGGAGAATTGACCCAGTACTTC.

The rearrangement uses TRBV4-1 and TRBJ2-7, with 13 bases that match TRBD2. Germline assignment: CDR1 MGHRA and CDR2 YSYEKL. CDR3 length: 15 residues. Losses at the gene ends were 4 bases for V and 4 bases for J; bases not matched to a gene: 4. DNA of the CDR3: TGCGCCAGCAGCCCGCAGACTAGCGGGGGGTACGAGCAGTACTTC. It codes for CASSPQTSGGYEQYF.

This sequence joins TRBV6-1 and TRBJ1-2, with D uncertain. Germline CDR1 reads MNHNS; CDR2 reads SASEGT. There are 11 residues in the CDR3. Trimming stripped 3 bases from V and 5 bases from J, with 4 bases between. The CDR3 reads CASSDSYGYTF. CDR3 DNA: TGTGCCAGCAGTGACAGTTATGGCTACACCTTC.